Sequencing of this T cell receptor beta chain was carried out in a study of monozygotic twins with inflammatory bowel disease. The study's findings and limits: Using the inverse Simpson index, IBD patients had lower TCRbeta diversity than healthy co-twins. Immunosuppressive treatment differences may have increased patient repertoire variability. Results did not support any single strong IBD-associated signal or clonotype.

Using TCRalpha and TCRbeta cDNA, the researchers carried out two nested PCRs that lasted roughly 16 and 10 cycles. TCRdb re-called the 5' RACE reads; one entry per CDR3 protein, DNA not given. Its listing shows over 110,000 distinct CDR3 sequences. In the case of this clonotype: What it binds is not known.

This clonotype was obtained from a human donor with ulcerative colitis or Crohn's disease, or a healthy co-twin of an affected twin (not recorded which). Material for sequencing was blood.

CDR3 in amino acids: CASSVLRANYGYTF. This sequence joins TRBV5-1 and TRBJ1-2. Germline V lookup: CDR1 SGHRS, CDR2 YFSETQ. The CDR3 covers 14 residues.